This T cell receptor beta chain was captured by sequencing in a study of patients and donors after allogeneic stem cell transplantation. Each CDR3 protein is one row after TCRdb ran MiXCR on the RT-PCR reads. Among about 150,000 distinct CDR3 sequences listed, over 35% were seen once. CDR1 and CDR2 (germline): MNHEY, SVGEGT. Trimming took 2 bases from V and 4 from J, leaving 6 bases between them. This CDR3 contains 13 residues. The specimen was blood, either unsorted or a sorted T cell fraction (not recorded which). V is TRBV6-2 or TRBV6-3 and J is TRBJ2-1, with D hard to call. This receptor was identified in a human donor who was either an allogeneic HSCT recipient or a stem cell or donor lymphocyte infusion donor (not recorded which). It is not recorded whose cells these are; they may come from a transplant donor. The CDR3 coding sequence is TGTGCCAGCAGTTACGGAAGGTACAATGAGCAGTTCTTC. Encoded protein: CASSYGRYNEQFF.